This T cell receptor (beta chain) was documented in a study of T cells in Graves' hyperthyroidism and ophthalmopathy. Newly diagnosed patients aged 18 to 65 had hyperthyroidism of under 2 months' duration. Study-wide results and limits: The authors' 13 V-J model separated ophthalmopathy from stable hyperthyroidism.

The CDR3 totals 14 residues. Germline CDR1 MDHEN, CDR2 SYDVKM. Trimming stripped 4 bases from V and 1 base from J, with 10 bases between. In the case of this clonotype: Its antigen is not known.

Researchers took RNA transcripts and amplified the TCR beta CDR3 regions from them. HTBI primers were employed in a first-round RT-PCR of the TCR CDR3. From the multiplex PCR reads, TCRdb called clonotypes with MiXCR, one entry per CDR3 protein. The sample lists around 200,000 distinct CDR3 sequences, 18% seen once, with about 41% in the top ten. The chain is built from TRBV28 and TRBJ2-5; D remains unclear. Sequenced input: blood. This clonotype was obtained from a man in his forties or fifties with Graves' hyperthyroidism. The CDR3 region has the DNA TGTGCCAGCAGTTCGTTACAGATCCAAGAGACCCAGTACTTC. It is translated as CASSSLQIQETQYF. Full variable domain (missing parts from reference TRBV28 and TRBJ2-5): DVKVTQSSRYLVKRTGEKVFLECVQDMDHENMFWYRQDPGLGLRLIYFSYDVKMKEKGDIPEGYSVSREKKERFSLILESASTNQTSMYLCASSSLQIQETQYFGPGTRLLVL.